The 29 T cell receptor beta chains presented below share a single source sample, sequenced in a study of OX40 agonist ivuxolimab in advanced cancers. The table came from immunoSEQ multiplex PCR; TCRdb's copy has only in-frame clones and leaves some out. The sample lists approximately 58,000 clones, around 79% occurring once. The sample consisted of CD4+ or CD8+ T cells sorted from blood, taken in a trial of the OX40 agonist ivuxolimab. The origin of the receptors is an adult with an advanced solid tumor such as melanoma, head and neck, liver or kidney cancer.

The chain combines TRBV7-9 with TRBJ1-2, with TRBD1 as a possible D gene (5 bases). Germline-derived CDR1 and CDR2 are SEHNR and FQNEAQ (reference sequence). Trimming left V 7 bases short and J 3 bases short, with 27 bases between. The CDR3 sequence is 18 residues long. The CDR3 coding sequence is TGTGCCAGCAACAAAAACTCCCCTTTCATGGGGGTTCACTATGGCTACACCTTC. This sequence encodes CASNKNSPFMGVHYGYTF.

This chain links TRBV2 with TRBJ2-1, with 11 bases identical to TRBD2. This CDR3 has 16 residues. The junction had 9 bases not matched to a gene; V was cut back by 1 base and J by 10 bases. Germline CDR1 is SNHLY and CDR2 is FYNNEI. CDR3 in amino acids: CASSEVGSGRASEQFF. DNA for the CDR3: TGTGCCAGCAGTGAAGTTGGTAGCGGGAGGGCCAGCGAGCAGTTCTTC.

The chain combines TRBV19 with TRBJ1-5, with D unresolved. V was trimmed by 7 bases and J by 2 bases, leaving 9 bases between them. This CDR3 is 13 amino acids long. Germline V gene sequence: CDR1 LNHDA, CDR2 SQIVND (reference sequence). The CDR3 coding sequence is TGTGCCAGTACGGCCATAGGCAATCAGCCCCAGCATTTT. This sequence encodes CASTAIGNQPQHF.

V usage is TRBV18 and J usage is TRBJ2-4; TRBD1 matches 7 bases. The CDR3 has 18 residues. Germline trimming cut 5 bases from V and 0 bases from J; bases unmatched to any gene: 13. Germline loops: CDR1 KGHSH, CDR2 LQKENI. CDR3 sequence reads: CASSEAGTVSLAKNIQYF. The CDR3, as DNA: TGTGCCAGCTCAGAAGCCGGGACAGTTAGTTTAGCCAAAAACATTCAGTACTTC.

The rearrangement joins TRBV6-6 to TRBJ1-5; maybe TRBD1 (6 bases). The CDR3 extends over 14 amino acids. CDR1 is MNHNY, CDR2 SVGAGI, per germline (reference sequence). V was cut by 6 bases and J by 1 base, with 10 bases left in between. The CDR3 DNA reads TGTGCCAGCAGGGTGCAGGGGAGCAATCAGCCCCAGCATTTT. It specifies CASRVQGSNQPQHF.

The chain couples TRBV19 to TRBJ2-7; 8 nucleotides match TRBD2. CDR3 length: 18 residues. Germline CDR1 is LNHDA and CDR2 is SQIVND (reference sequence). V dropped 5 bases and J dropped 0; count of bases not matched to a gene: 15. Here the CDR3 DNA reads TGTGCCAGTAGTCTCAAGCTCAGTGCGAGCGGGAGCTCCTACGAGCAGTACTTC. Protein product: CASSLKLSASGSSYEQYF.

The chain uses TRBV5-4 and TRBJ1-2, with a possible D match to TRBD1 (5 bases). Germline loops: CDR1 SGHNT, CDR2 YYREEE (reference sequence). This CDR3 is built from 15 residues. V was shortened by 4 bases and J by 7 bases, with 20 bases between the two germline ends. The CDR3 sequence is CASSPAGNRDGGYTF. The DNA for the CDR3 is TGTGCCAGCAGCCCCGCAGGTAATCGGGACGGTGGCTACACCTTC.

The chain carries TRBV18 and TRBJ2-7; D gene ambiguous. The CDR3 consists of 14 residues. The germline V gene encodes CDR1 KGHSH and CDR2 LQKENI. The V end was cut by 3 bases, the J end by 1 base, with 10 bases between. In nucleotides, the CDR3 is TGTGCCAGCTCACCTGCCCAACCTTCCTACGAGCAGTACTTC. It translates to CASSPAQPSYEQYF. Full variable domain (outside the CDR3, taken from reference TRBV18 and TRBJ2-7): NAGVMQNPRHLVRRRGQEARLRCSPMKGHSHVYWYRQLPEEGLKFMVYLQKENIIDESGMPKERFSAEFPKEGPSILRIQQVVRGDSAAYFCASSPAQPSYEQYFGPGTRLTVT.

The V gene is TRBV2, the J gene TRBJ2-1; 7 bases agree with TRBD2. With V trimmed by 6 bases and J by 7 bases, 12 bases remained unmatched. The CDR3 has 15 amino acids. Germline V gene sequence: CDR1 SNHLY, CDR2 FYNNEI. CDR3 protein: CASRQRTSWANEQFF. The CDR3 region has the DNA TGTGCCAGCAGACAAAGGACTAGTTGGGCGAATGAGCAGTTCTTC.

The V gene is TRBV5-1, the J gene TRBJ2-6, with 11 bases fitting TRBD2. Germline trimming cut 3 bases from V and 0 bases from J; bases unmatched to any gene: 2. Germline V lookup: CDR1 SGHRS, CDR2 YFSETQ. The CDR3 totals 17 residues. The DNA of the CDR3 is TGCGCCAGCAGCTCCGGGACTAGCGGCTCTGGGGCCAACGTCCTGACTTTC. Its translation is CASSSGTSGSGANVLTF.

The genes are TRBV6-1 and TRBJ1-5; D ambiguous. V lost 6 bases, J lost 5 bases, and 11 bases lay in between. This CDR3 has 13 amino acids. Per germline, CDR1 MNHNS and CDR2 SASEGT. The CDR3 DNA reads TGTGCCAGCAGCGAAACGGGGTATCAGCCCCAGCATTTT. It codes for CASSETGYQPQHF.

This chain links TRBV5-1 with TRBJ2-5; D not certain. Trimming left V 5 bases short and J 3 bases short, with 11 bases between. Per the germline V gene, CDR1 is SGHRS and CDR2 is YFSETQ. CDR3 length: 13 residues. The CDR3 region has the DNA TGCGCCAGCAGTGGGGTGGTGGAAGAGACCCAGTACTTC. It codes for CASSGVVEETQYF.

As concerns this clone: Additional DNA sequences in this sample encode the identical CDR3. CDR3 in DNA: TGCGCCAGCAGCTTGGGGAGCACAGATACGCAGTATTTT. This encodes CASSLGSTDTQYF. V usage is TRBV5-1 and J usage is TRBJ2-3; D is undetermined. Germline V lookup: CDR1 SGHRS, CDR2 YFSETQ. Trimming removed 0 bases at V and 0 bases at J, with 2 bases between. The CDR3 covers 13 residues.

The chain recombines TRBV29-1 with TRBJ1-4; maybe TRBD1 (5 bases). This CDR3 has 13 residues. Germline V gene sequence: CDR1 SQVTM, CDR2 ANQGSEA. The V and J ends lost 5 bases and 0 bases respectively, with 7 bases between them. The CDR3 region has the DNA TGCAGCGTTATGGGGGCAACTAATGAAAAACTGTTTTTT. Translation gives CSVMGATNEKLFF.

J is TRBJ1-5 and V is TRBV19; no clear D. The germline V and J ends were trimmed by 5 bases and 1 base, with 6 bases remaining between them. This CDR3 is built from 13 residues. Germline-derived CDR1 and CDR2 are LNHDA and SQIVND (reference sequence). The DNA of the CDR3 is TGTGCCAGTAGTCCCCTAAGCAATCAGCCCCAGCATTTT. It yields the protein CASSPLSNQPQHF. The full variable domain, rest sourced from reference TRBV19 and TRBJ1-5, is DGGITQSPKYLFRKEGQNVTLSCEQNLNHDAMYWYRQDPGQGLRLIYYSQIVNDFQKGDIAEGYSVSREKKESFPLTVTSAQKNPTAFYLCASSPLSNQPQHFGDGTRLSIL.

In this sample, this clone turned up a few times. The chain is built from TRBV19 and TRBJ1-2; 7 positions match TRBD1. The CDR3 covers 14 residues. V lost 4 bases and J lost 5; bases outside the gene matches: 7. CDR1 and CDR2 from the germline V gene are LNHDA and SQIVND (reference sequence). The CDR3 DNA is TGTGCCAGTAGTAGCGAGGGACAGATATATGGCTACACCTTC. Translating it yields CASSSEGQIYGYTF.

V gene TRBV7-2 combines with J gene TRBJ1-3; D uncertain. The V gene lost 1 base and the J gene lost 1 base, with 14 bases spanning the gap. In germline, CDR1 is SGHTA, CDR2 FQGNSA. This CDR3 region has 17 residues. The CDR3 DNA sequence: TGTGCCAGCAGCTTAGACTATTCAACAGCGTCTGGAAACACCATATATTTT. It yields the protein CASSLDYSTASGNTIYF.

This chain joins TRBV7-9 and TRBJ2-1; TRBD2 aligns across 7 bases. The trim removed 5 bases at V and 4 bases at J, leaving 5 bases unmatched. CDR1 SEHNR and CDR2 FQNEAQ come from the germline V gene (reference sequence). The CDR3 is made up of 14 amino acids. The CDR3 DNA follows: TGTGCCAGCAGCGGACTAGAGAAGTACAATGAGCAGTTCTTC. It yields the protein CASSGLEKYNEQFF. The full variable domain, in which reference TRBV7-9 and TRBJ2-1 provide the parts outside the CDR3, is DTGVSQNPRHKITKRGQNVTFRCDPISEHNRLYWYRQTLGQGPEFLTYFQNEAQLEKSRLLSDRFSAERPKGSFSTLEIQRTEQGDSAMYLCASSGLEKYNEQFFGPGTRLTVL.

This chain links TRBV6-5 with TRBJ2-1; 9 bases fit TRBD1. Per the germline V gene, CDR1 is MNHEY and CDR2 is SVGAGI. CDR3 size: 15 residues. V was pared by 6 bases and J by 4 bases, with 7 bases of the junction left unmatched. The DNA of the CDR3 is TGTGCCAGCAGATCCGGGACAGGGACTTACAATGAGCAGTTCTTC. This translates into CASRSGTGTYNEQFF.

Only one count was recorded for this clone. DNA for the CDR3: TGTGCCGTACCTTACAGGGACCAAGAGACCCAGTACTTC. Its protein is CAVPYRDQETQYF. The chain links TRBV6-1 to TRBJ2-5; perhaps TRBD1 as D (6 bases). V lost 11 bases to trimming and J lost 0 bases, with 13 bases between them. This CDR3 spans 13 amino acids. Germline V CDR1 and CDR2: MNHNS, SASEGT.

The J gene is TRBJ1-1, the V gene TRBV2, with TRBD1 matching 7 bases. The CDR3 runs 15 residues. Per the germline V gene, CDR1 is SNHLY and CDR2 is FYNNEI. The ends lost 9 bases at V and 2 bases at J; junction bases unmatched: 12. The CDR3 sequence: CARPKTGTANTEAFF. CDR3 sequence (DNA): TGTGCCAGACCAAAGACCGGGACAGCTAACACTGAAGCTTTCTTT. Combining the CDR3 with reference TRBV2 and TRBJ1-1 gives the whole variable domain EPEVTQTPSHQVTQMGQEVILRCVPISNHLYFYWYRQILGQKVEFLVSFYNNEISEKSEIFDDQFSVERPDGSNFTLKIRSTKLEDSAMYFCARPKTGTANTEAFFGQGTRLTVV.

This clone turned up a few times. This sequence joins TRBV7-9 and TRBJ1-5; no firm D call. The CDR3 totals 12 residues. Germline V lookup: CDR1 SEHNR, CDR2 FQNEAQ (reference sequence). This CDR3 reads CGLWEGDQPQHF. In DNA, the CDR3 is TGTGGGCTTTGGGAGGGAGATCAGCCCCAGCATTTT.

This chain joins TRBV20-1 and TRBJ1-4; no clear D gene. The ends were cut back, 2 bases at V and 4 bases at J, with 2 bases in the middle. Per the germline V gene, CDR1 is DFQATT and CDR2 is SNEGSKA (reference sequence). CDR3 size: 11 residues. CDR3 DNA: TGCAGTGCTAGATTTAATGAAAAACTGTTTTTT. Its translation: CSARFNEKLFF.

The chain employs TRBV5-4 and TRBJ1-1; 9 bases align to TRBD1. This CDR3 is 14 amino acids long. Germline V lookup: CDR1 SGHNT, CDR2 YYREEE (reference sequence). J lost 4 bases, V lost 3 bases, and 4 bases had no gene match. The CDR3 DNA reads as TGTGCCAGCAGCTCGCGACAGGGGGTCACTGAAGCTTTCTTT. Translating it yields CASSSRQGVTEAFF.

This clone was picked up one time. The J gene is TRBJ2-1, the V gene TRBV9, with TRBD2 identical over 11 bases. The length of the CDR3 is 16 residues. The V gene's germline CDR1 is SGDLS and CDR2 YYNGEE. J lost 10 bases, V lost 2 bases, and 11 bases had no gene match. The CDR3, as DNA: TGTGCCAGCAGCGTTAGCGGGAGGGCCTTTCCAGACGAGCAGTTCTTC. It encodes CASSVSGRAFPDEQFF.

The chain combines TRBV7-6 with TRBJ2-5, with 10 bases identical to TRBD2. Germline V CDR1 and CDR2: SGHVS, FNYEAQ. The CDR3 is 18 residues long. The V gene end was trimmed by 4 bases and the J gene end by 5 bases; junction bases not matched to a gene: 16. This CDR3 reads CASSSRPAGGPIGETQYF. The CDR3 DNA is TGTGCCAGCAGCTCCAGGCCAGCGGGAGGGCCTATTGGGGAGACCCAGTACTTC.

The V and J genes are TRBV25-1 and TRBJ2-3; D is unclear. Germline CDR1 and CDR2: MGHDK and SYGVNS. V dropped 3 bases and J dropped 1 base, with 17 bases sitting between them. There are 17 residues in the CDR3. Here the CDR3 DNA reads TGTGCCAGCAGTGATATCAATAGGGTTGTAGGCACAGATACGCAGTATTTT. Translated, it gives CASSDINRVVGTDTQYF.

The chain carries TRBV11-2 and TRBJ1-4; D gene ambiguous. The germline V and J ends were trimmed by 0 bases and 4 bases, with 3 bases remaining between them. The CDR3 spans 13 residues. Germline V lookup: CDR1 SGHAT, CDR2 FQNNGV. CDR3 DNA: TGTGCCAGCAGCTTAGAATTTAATGAAAAACTGTTTTTT. Translating gives CASSLEFNEKLFF.

This clone has more than one count but fewer than ten. The rearrangement links TRBV5-1 to TRBJ1-3, with no clear D. The CDR3 totals 17 residues. V was clipped by 3 bases and J by 0 bases, with 16 bases between them. Germline CDR1 reads SGHRS; CDR2 reads YFSETQ. DNA for the CDR3: TGCGCCAGCAGCTCCGCCCCGCGGGCCAACTCTGGAAACACCATATATTTT. It specifies CASSSAPRANSGNTIYF.